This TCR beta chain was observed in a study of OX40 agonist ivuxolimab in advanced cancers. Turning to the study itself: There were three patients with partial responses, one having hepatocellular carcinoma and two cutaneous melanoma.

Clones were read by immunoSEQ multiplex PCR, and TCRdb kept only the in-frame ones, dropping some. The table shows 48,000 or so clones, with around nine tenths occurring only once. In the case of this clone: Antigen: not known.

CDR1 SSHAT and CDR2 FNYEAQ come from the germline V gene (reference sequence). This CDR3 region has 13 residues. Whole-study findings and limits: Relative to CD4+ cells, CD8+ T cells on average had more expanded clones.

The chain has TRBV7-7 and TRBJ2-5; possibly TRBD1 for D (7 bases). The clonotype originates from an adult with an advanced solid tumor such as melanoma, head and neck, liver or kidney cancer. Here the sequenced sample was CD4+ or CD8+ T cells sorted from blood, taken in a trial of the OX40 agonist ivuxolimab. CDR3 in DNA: TGTGCTAGCGGACCGTCAGGGGGAGAGACCCAGTACTTC. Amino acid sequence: CASGPSGGETQYF. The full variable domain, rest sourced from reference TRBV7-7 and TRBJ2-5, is GAGVSQSPRYKVTKRGQDVTLRCDPISSHATLYWYQQALGQGPEFLTYFNYEAQPDKSGLPSDRFSAERPEGSISTLTIQRTEQRDSAMYRCASGPSGGETQYFGPGTRLLVL.